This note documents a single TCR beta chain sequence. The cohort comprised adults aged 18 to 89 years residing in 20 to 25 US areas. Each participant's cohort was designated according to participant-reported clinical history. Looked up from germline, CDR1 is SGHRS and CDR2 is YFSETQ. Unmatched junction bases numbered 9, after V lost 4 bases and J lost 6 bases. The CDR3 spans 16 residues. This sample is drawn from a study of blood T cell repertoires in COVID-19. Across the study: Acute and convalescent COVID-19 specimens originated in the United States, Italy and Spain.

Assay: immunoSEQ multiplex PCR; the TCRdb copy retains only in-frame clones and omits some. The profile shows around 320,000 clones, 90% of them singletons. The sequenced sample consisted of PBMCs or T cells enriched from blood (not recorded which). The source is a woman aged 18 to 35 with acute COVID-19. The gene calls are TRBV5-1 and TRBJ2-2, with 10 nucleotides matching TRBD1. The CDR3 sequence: CASSAVGTGVSGELFF. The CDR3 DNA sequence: TGCGCCAGCAGCGCCGTGGGGACAGGGGTCTCCGGGGAGCTGTTTTTT.